The rows below give T cell receptor beta chains drawn from one sample of a study of cytomegalovirus exposure and HLA in healthy donors. Using immunoSEQ multiplex PCR, the repertoire was profiled, and TCRdb retains in-frame clones only, with some absent. The data show approximately 150,000 clones, about four fifths seen once. Sequencing used PBMCs. The receptors come from a male donor in good health and CMV-seronegative. Each CDR3 is given with its conserved first and last residue.

v_call: TRBV4-3
j_call: TRBJ2-4
cdr3_aa: CASSQDRPFREIWAKNIQYF

v_call: TRBV13
j_call: TRBJ2-6
cdr3_aa: CASSLLRTGSDSGANVLTF

v_call: TRBV5-4
j_call: .
cdr3_aa: CASSLAAGPYEQYF

v_call: TRBV10-3
j_call: TRBJ2-6
cdr3_aa: CAISVGTGTSGANVLTF

v_call: TRBV21-1
j_call: .
cdr3_aa: CASSTGQGYEQYF

v_call: TRBV7-3
j_call: TRBJ1-2
cdr3_aa: CASSPGTAYGYTF

v_call: TRBV11-3
j_call: TRBJ1-1
cdr3_aa: CASSFSLGAEAFF

v_call: TRBV7-3
j_call: TRBJ2-2
cdr3_aa: CASSPDEAGGFGNTGELFF

v_call: TRBV2
j_call: TRBJ1-5
cdr3_aa: CASSEAYRGVQPQHF

v_call: TRBV7-7
j_call: TRBJ2-7
cdr3_aa: CASSLGTQGAYEQYF

v_call: TRBV5-4
j_call: TRBJ2-5
cdr3_aa: CASSPGGMRETQYF

v_call: TRBV18
j_call: TRBJ2-4
cdr3_aa: CASSPGLAEAKNIQYF

v_call: TRBV14
j_call: TRBJ2-7
cdr3_aa: CASSLAGTAYEQYF

v_call: TRBV27
j_call: TRBJ2-3
cdr3_aa: CATAGRSSTDTQYF

v_call: TRBV28
j_call: TRBJ2-3
cdr3_aa: CASMRRVTDTQYF

v_call: TRBV29-1
j_call: TRBJ2-1
cdr3_aa: CSVTPDSNEQFF

v_call: TRBV6-4
j_call: TRBJ2-3
cdr3_aa: CASSDGSEYTQYF

v_call: TRBV5-1
j_call: TRBJ2-7
cdr3_aa: CASRGQGSEQYF

v_call: TRBV6-5
j_call: TRBJ1-5
cdr3_aa: CASSYGSTQPQHF

v_call: TRBV28
j_call: TRBJ1-2
cdr3_aa: CASRPPGSYGYTF

v_call: TRBV4-1
j_call: TRBJ1-3
cdr3_aa: CASSPIESGNTIYF

v_call: TRBV5-5
j_call: TRBJ2-3
cdr3_aa: CASSQGLAGAFGSDTQYF

v_call: TRBV5-5
j_call: TRBJ2-1
cdr3_aa: CASSYITGGNEQFF

v_call: TRBV5-6
j_call: TRBJ1-2
cdr3_aa: CASSESYYGYTF

v_call: TRBV7-9
j_call: TRBJ2-3
cdr3_aa: CASSLASGNGADTQYF

v_call: TRBV18
j_call: TRBJ1-2
cdr3_aa: CASSPDSRRGYTF

v_call: TRBV6-6
j_call: TRBJ2-2
cdr3_aa: CASSSGVEGTGELFF

v_call: TRBV4-1
j_call: TRBJ2-2
cdr3_aa: CASSQSRISTGELFF